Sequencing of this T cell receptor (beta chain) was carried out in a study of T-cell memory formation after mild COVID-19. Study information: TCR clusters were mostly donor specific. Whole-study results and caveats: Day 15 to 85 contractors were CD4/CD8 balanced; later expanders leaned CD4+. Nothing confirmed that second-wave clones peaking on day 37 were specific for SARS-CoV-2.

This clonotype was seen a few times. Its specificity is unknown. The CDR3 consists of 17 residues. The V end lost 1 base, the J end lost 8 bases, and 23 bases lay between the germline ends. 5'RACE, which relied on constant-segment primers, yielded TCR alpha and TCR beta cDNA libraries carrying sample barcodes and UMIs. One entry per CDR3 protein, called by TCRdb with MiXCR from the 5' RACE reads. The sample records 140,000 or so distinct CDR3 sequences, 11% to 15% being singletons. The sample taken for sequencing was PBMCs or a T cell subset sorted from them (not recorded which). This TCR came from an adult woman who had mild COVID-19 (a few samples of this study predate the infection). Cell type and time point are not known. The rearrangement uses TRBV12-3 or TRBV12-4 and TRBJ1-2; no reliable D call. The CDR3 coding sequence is TGTGCCAGCAGTTTAGATTGGGGAAGGGTAGGTCCAGCGGGCTACACCTTC. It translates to CASSLDWGRVGPAGYTF.